This T cell receptor beta chain was captured in a study of T cell responses to AZD1222 COVID-19 vaccine. Study observations and caveats: Two AZD1222 doses significantly raised spike-specific TCR breadth and depth over controls.

TCRdb's table, derived via immunoSEQ multiplex PCR, lists solely in-frame clones and lacks some. The sample yields 150,000 to 160,000 clones, approximately 91% seen once. Timing groups of about 4 and about 12 weeks for second doses were pooled. With respect to this clone: Its antigen is not known.

Germline CDR1 is SNHLY and CDR2 is FYNNEI. The CDR3 contains 15 residues. V lost 7 bases and J lost 2, with 12 bases in between. Sample: peripheral blood, taken 28 days after the second AZD1222 dose. The receptor was isolated from an adult who received the AZD1222 COVID-19 vaccine. The V and J genes are TRBV2 and TRBJ2-6; a weak D match, TRBD2 (5 bases). In nucleotides, the CDR3 is TGTGCCAGCAACGGAGGACCCCCTGGGGCCAACGTCCTGACTTTC. Its translation: CASNGGPPGANVLTF.